This is a list of T cell receptor beta chains from one sample in a study of blood T cell repertoires in COVID-19. Profiling relied on immunoSEQ multiplex PCR, and the TCRdb table lists in-frame clones only, not all of them. The table includes tens of thousands of clones, about 76% detected once. The sequenced material came from peripheral blood. Every receptor here comes from a man aged 50-59 years with active or convalescent COVID-19. Both conserved end residues are part of each CDR3. The D gene is left open where the match is weak. Expanded clones are given a class, and other clones once, few, many or no size at all.

V gene: TRBV4-1; J gene: TRBJ2-1; D gene: TRBD2; CDR3 length: 15; clone size: .; CDR3 DNA: TGCGCCAGCAGCCAAGATACTAGCGGGAGGTATGAGCAGTTCTTC; CDR3 protein: CASSQDTSGRYEQFF
V gene: TRBV6-5; J gene: TRBJ1-1; D gene: .; CDR3 length: 14; clone size: .; CDR3 DNA: TGTGCCAGCAGTTTCCCGGGGACTGGGACTGAAGCTTTCTTT; CDR3 protein: CASSFPGTGTEAFF
V gene: TRBV30; J gene: TRBJ1-5; D gene: .; CDR3 length: 14; clone size: once; CDR3 DNA: TGTGCCTGGAGGTACAAGGGGGACGGTCAGCCCCAGCATTTT; CDR3 protein: CAWRYKGDGQPQHF
V gene: TRBV25-1; J gene: TRBJ1-4; D gene: .; CDR3 length: 15; clone size: .; CDR3 DNA: TGTGCCAGCGGGGAGGGACACGGGGTATATGAAAAACTGTTTTTT; CDR3 protein: CASGEGHGVYEKLFF
V gene: TRBV19; J gene: TRBJ2-2; D gene: TRBD2; CDR3 length: 15; clone size: .; CDR3 DNA: TGTGCCAGTAAGGGAGGGGACGCGAACACCGGGGAGCTGTTTTTT; CDR3 protein: CASKGGDANTGELFF
V gene: TRBV5-5; J gene: TRBJ2-7; D gene: .; CDR3 length: 15; clone size: .; CDR3 DNA: TGTGCCAGCAGTCTTCTCCGGGACTTTCCCTACGAGCAGTACTTC; CDR3 protein: CASSLLRDFPYEQYF
V gene: TRBV5-1; J gene: TRBJ2-5; D gene: .; CDR3 length: 15; clone size: .; CDR3 DNA: TGCGCCAGCAGCGGTACAGGGCGACTCCAAGAGACCCAGTACTTC; CDR3 protein: CASSGTGRLQETQYF
V gene: TRBV6-5; J gene: TRBJ1-2; D gene: TRBD1; CDR3 length: 15; clone size: few; CDR3 DNA: TGTGCCAGCAGTTACGGGGGGACAGGGGACTATGGCTACACCTTC; CDR3 protein: CASSYGGTGDYGYTF
V gene: TRBV9; J gene: TRBJ2-2; D gene: .; CDR3 length: 14; clone size: .; CDR3 DNA: TGTGCCAGCAGCGAATACAGGGACACCGGGGAGCTGTTTTTT; CDR3 protein: CASSEYRDTGELFF
V gene: TRBV9; J gene: TRBJ1-4; D gene: TRBD1; CDR3 length: 17; clone size: .; CDR3 DNA: TGTGCCAGCAGCGTAGGGTCAGGGGGCGGCGGGAATGAAAAACTGTTTTTT; CDR3 protein: CASSVGSGGGGNEKLFF
V gene: TRBV9; J gene: TRBJ2-2; D gene: TRBD1; CDR3 length: 17; clone size: .; CDR3 DNA: TGTGCCAGCAGCGTAGCGGGGAGTCAGGGGGTAATCGGGGAGCTGTTTTTT; CDR3 protein: CASSVAGSQGVIGELFF
V gene: TRBV29-1; J gene: TRBJ1-1; D gene: .; CDR3 length: 13; clone size: .; CDR3 DNA: TGCAGCGTTGAGATCCAGTTGAACACTGAAGCTTTCTTT; CDR3 protein: CSVEIQLNTEAFF
V gene: TRBV29-1; J gene: TRBJ1-1; D gene: .; CDR3 length: 10; clone size: .; CDR3 DNA: TGCAGCGTTGAAATCCTTGAAGCTTTCTTT; CDR3 protein: CSVEILEAFF
V gene: TRBV11-2; J gene: TRBJ1-1; D gene: .; CDR3 length: 15; clone size: .; CDR3 DNA: TGTGCCAGCAGCTTATTCCGGCAGGGTAGATTAGAAGCTTTCTTT; CDR3 protein: CASSLFRQGRLEAFF
V gene: TRBV6-6; J gene: TRBJ2-1; D gene: TRBD1; CDR3 length: 15; clone size: few; CDR3 DNA: TGTGCCAGCAGTTACTCGGGACAGGGGGTGTATGAGCAGTTCTTC; CDR3 protein: CASSYSGQGVYEQFF
V gene: TRBV11-2; J gene: TRBJ1-2; D gene: .; CDR3 length: 13; clone size: once; CDR3 DNA: TGTGCCAGCAGCTTAGGCGGGAGATATGGCTACACCTTC; CDR3 protein: CASSLGGRYGYTF
V gene: TRBV30; J gene: TRBJ2-3; D gene: .; CDR3 length: 15; clone size: .; CDR3 DNA: TGTGCCTGGAGTCTGGGACCAGGGGAAGACGATACGCAGTATTTT; CDR3 protein: CAWSLGPGEDDTQYF
V gene: TRBV18; J gene: TRBJ1-1; D gene: .; CDR3 length: 15; clone size: .; CDR3 DNA: TGTGCCAGCTCCCCGGGGGGGGCGGCGAACACTGAAGCTTTCTTT; CDR3 protein: CASSPGGAANTEAFF
V gene: TRBV15; J gene: TRBJ2-1; D gene: TRBD2; CDR3 length: 14; clone size: .; CDR3 DNA: TGTGCCATCGGACCGGGACTAGAAGGGTCTGAGCAGTTCTTC; CDR3 protein: CAIGPGLEGSEQFF
V gene: TRBV5-1; J gene: TRBJ2-3; D gene: .; CDR3 length: 15; clone size: .; CDR3 DNA: TGCGCCAGCAGCCGAGGAGGGGGCAGTGCAGATACGCAGTATTTT; CDR3 protein: CASSRGGGSADTQYF
V gene: TRBV5-1; J gene: TRBJ2-1; D gene: TRBD2; CDR3 length: 18; clone size: .; CDR3 DNA: TGCGCCAGCAGCTTGGGGCTAGCGGGAGTCCCCATCAGGGATGAGCAGTTCTTC; CDR3 protein: CASSLGLAGVPIRDEQFF
V gene: TRBV6-2/TRBV6-3; J gene: TRBJ2-2; D gene: TRBD2; CDR3 length: 17; clone size: .; CDR3 DNA: TGTGCCAGCAGTTACTGGACTAGCGCCTTGAACACCGGGGAGCTGTTTTTT; CDR3 protein: CASSYWTSALNTGELFF
V gene: TRBV29-1; J gene: TRBJ1-2; D gene: .; CDR3 length: 12; clone size: .; CDR3 DNA: TGCAGCGTTCGGGTCTATAACTATGGCTACACCTTC; CDR3 protein: CSVRVYNYGYTF
V gene: TRBV19; J gene: TRBJ1-5; D gene: TRBD1; CDR3 length: 17; clone size: .; CDR3 DNA: TGTGCCACTGGACGGACAGGGGAGACGTTGAGCAATCAGCCCCAGCATTTT; CDR3 protein: CATGRTGETLSNQPQHF
V gene: TRBV11-2; J gene: TRBJ2-7; D gene: TRBD2; CDR3 length: 14; clone size: .; CDR3 DNA: TGTGCCAGCAGCTGGCTAGCGGTCTCCTACGAGCAGTACTTC; CDR3 protein: CASSWLAVSYEQYF
V gene: TRBV7-3; J gene: TRBJ2-3; D gene: TRBD2; CDR3 length: 14; clone size: .; CDR3 DNA: TGTGCCAGCAGCCTAACGGGGGGTGAGGATACGCAGTATTTT; CDR3 protein: CASSLTGGEDTQYF
V gene: TRBV6-5; J gene: TRBJ2-7; D gene: TRBD1; CDR3 length: 15; clone size: few; CDR3 DNA: TGTGCCAGCATCTTACGTGTGACAGGGGTATACGAGCAGTACTTC; CDR3 protein: CASILRVTGVYEQYF
V gene: TRBV7-9; J gene: TRBJ2-1; D gene: .; CDR3 length: 16; clone size: .; CDR3 DNA: TGTGCCAGCAGACCCCGACAGGGACTTGACGGTACTCAGCAGTTCTTC; CDR3 protein: CASRPRQGLDGTQQFF
V gene: TRBV6-4; J gene: TRBJ1-1; D gene: .; CDR3 length: 13; clone size: .; CDR3 DNA: TGTGCCAGCAGTGCTGAGGAGAACACTGAAGCTTTCTTT; CDR3 protein: CASSAEENTEAFF
V gene: TRBV5-1; J gene: TRBJ2-2; D gene: TRBD2; CDR3 length: 16; clone size: once; CDR3 DNA: TGCGCCAGCAGCTTGTTTTCTAGCGGGGGTACCGGGGAGCTGTTTTTT; CDR3 protein: CASSLFSSGGTGELFF
V gene: TRBV29-1; J gene: TRBJ1-1; D gene: .; CDR3 length: 14; clone size: .; CDR3 DNA: TGCAGCGTCCGAGGGGGGGGTACGAACACTGAAGCTTTCTTT; CDR3 protein: CSVRGGGTNTEAFF
V gene: TRBV5-1; J gene: TRBJ1-2; D gene: TRBD1; CDR3 length: 14; clone size: .; CDR3 DNA: TGCGCCAGCAGCCAACAGGGGTCTAACTATGGCTACACCTTC; CDR3 protein: CASSQQGSNYGYTF
V gene: TRBV11-3; J gene: TRBJ2-1; D gene: TRBD2; CDR3 length: 17; clone size: few; CDR3 DNA: TGTGCCAGCAGCTTAGGGTGGGAGCGGGAGGGCCGGAATGAGCAGTTCTTC; CDR3 protein: CASSLGWEREGRNEQFF
V gene: TRBV4-1; J gene: TRBJ1-1; D gene: .; CDR3 length: 15; clone size: .; CDR3 DNA: TGCGCCAGCAGCCAGGCGGGACCCCGGAGTCCTGAAGCTTTCTTT; CDR3 protein: CASSQAGPRSPEAFF
V gene: TRBV11-2; J gene: TRBJ2-3; D gene: TRBD2; CDR3 length: 18; clone size: .; CDR3 DNA: TGTGCCAGCAGCTTAGTTTTCCTAGCGGGAGTCGGCGCAGATACGCAGTATTTT; CDR3 protein: CASSLVFLAGVGADTQYF
V gene: TRBV3-1/TRBV3-2; J gene: TRBJ1-6; D gene: .; CDR3 length: 18; clone size: .; CDR3 DNA: TGTGCCAGCAGCCAAGATCTGGCCGTCCGACGGGGAGTTTCACCCCTCCACTTT; CDR3 protein: CASSQDLAVRRGVSPLHF
V gene: TRBV23-1; J gene: TRBJ2-4; D gene: .; CDR3 length: 13; clone size: few; CDR3 DNA: TGCGCCAGCAGTAAACAGAGCAAAAACATTCAGTACTTC; CDR3 protein: CASSKQSKNIQYF
V gene: TRBV7-3; J gene: TRBJ1-3; D gene: .; CDR3 length: 13; clone size: .; CDR3 DNA: TGTGCCAGTCGCGCGAGCTCTGGAAACACCATATATTTT; CDR3 protein: CASRASSGNTIYF
V gene: TRBV14; J gene: TRBJ2-7; D gene: .; CDR3 length: 14; clone size: once; CDR3 DNA: TGTGCCAGCAGCCCCCGCCTCTCGGAGTACGAGCAGTACTTC; CDR3 protein: CASSPRLSEYEQYF
V gene: TRBV21-1; J gene: TRBJ2-5; D gene: .; CDR3 length: 15; clone size: .; CDR3 DNA: TGTGCCAGCAGCAATCAAGGACAGGTCCAAGAGACCCAGTACTTC; CDR3 protein: CASSNQGQVQETQYF
V gene: TRBV18; J gene: TRBJ2-7; D gene: TRBD1; CDR3 length: 13; clone size: few; CDR3 DNA: TGTGCCAGCTCGGGACAGGGCTCCGACCCTCTGGACTTC; CDR3 protein: CASSGQGSDPLDF
V gene: TRBV20-1; J gene: TRBJ1-4; D gene: .; CDR3 length: 16; clone size: .; CDR3 DNA: TGCAGTGCTAGTCAAGCCGGCGGGGCAACTAATGAAAAACTGTTTTTT; CDR3 protein: CSASQAGGATNEKLFF
V gene: TRBV9; J gene: TRBJ2-1; D gene: .; CDR3 length: 15; clone size: .; CDR3 DNA: TGTGCCAGCAGCGTAGTGGGGGGAGTGGAATATGAGCAGTTCTTC; CDR3 protein: CASSVVGGVEYEQFF
V gene: TRBV5-1; J gene: TRBJ2-5; D gene: .; CDR3 length: 14; clone size: .; CDR3 DNA: TGCGCCAGCAGCTTGGACTCGGTCCGGGAGACCCAGTACTTC; CDR3 protein: CASSLDSVRETQYF
V gene: TRBV2; J gene: TRBJ2-2; D gene: .; CDR3 length: 16; clone size: .; CDR3 DNA: TGTGCCAGCAGTGAAAGAGCCCGCCCCACCACCGGGGAGCTGTTTTTT; CDR3 protein: CASSERARPTTGELFF
V gene: TRBV11-2; J gene: TRBJ1-2; D gene: TRBD1; CDR3 length: 15; clone size: few; CDR3 DNA: TGTGCCAGCAGCGCCTGGGACAGGGGGAACTATGGCTACACCTTC; CDR3 protein: CASSAWDRGNYGYTF
V gene: TRBV10-3; J gene: TRBJ2-3; D gene: TRBD2; CDR3 length: 17; clone size: .; CDR3 DNA: TGTGCCATCAGGCATCCGGGACTAGCGGGAGAAGGAGATACGCAGTATTTT; CDR3 protein: CAIRHPGLAGEGDTQYF
V gene: TRBV3-1/TRBV3-2; J gene: TRBJ1-1; D gene: .; CDR3 length: 15; clone size: .; CDR3 DNA: TGTGCCAGCAGCTTACCAGGGACAACGAACACTGAAGCTTTCTTT; CDR3 protein: CASSLPGTTNTEAFF
V gene: TRBV30; J gene: TRBJ1-4; D gene: .; CDR3 length: 11; clone size: .; CDR3 DNA: TGTGCCTGGGGGCTAGGTGAAAAACTGTTTTTT; CDR3 protein: CAWGLGEKLFF
V gene: TRBV14; J gene: TRBJ1-2; D gene: .; CDR3 length: 14; clone size: .; CDR3 DNA: TGTGCCAGCAGCCAAGGGGACGGGAGCTATGGCTACACCTTC; CDR3 protein: CASSQGDGSYGYTF